A single sample gave rise to the 18 T cell receptor beta chains below, sequenced in a study of blood T cells in healthy people across ages. Primers used in a second PCR of roughly 6 to 12 cycles were a sample-barcoded 5' primer and a J-beta primer mix. TCRdb reprocessed the 5' RACE reads with MiXCR, giving one entry per CDR3 protein. This table has about 1 million distinct CDR3 sequences, almost 25% appearing once. This same sample was also taken into another study, of T cells of mothers and their children.

The material sequenced was blood. The source is a girl aged 2 to 9 in good health.

V and J are TRBV7-8 and TRBJ1-6; a weak D match, TRBD1 (5 bases). The CDR3 loop spans 16 amino acids. Trimming left V 4 bases short and J 10 bases short, with 20 bases between. CDR1 and CDR2 (germline): SGHVS, FQNEAQ. As DNA, the CDR3 is TGTGCCAGCAGCTCGGGACCGGGACCCCAGTCATCACCCCTCCACTTT. Amino acid sequence: CASSSGPGPQSSPLHF.

This clonotype appeared once. V usage is TRBV10-3 and J usage is TRBJ2-1; tentatively, D is TRBD1 or TRBD2 (6 bases each). The CDR3 consists of 9 residues. V shed 10 bases and J shed 10 bases, with 8 bases lying between them. Per germline, CDR1 ENHRY and CDR2 SYGVKD. The CDR3: CATGAEQFF. The CDR3 DNA reads TGTGCCACGGGGGCAGAGCAGTTCTTC.

This clonotype was detected only a few times. As DNA, the CDR3 is TGTGCCATCAGTGAGCCGCACGGGGAGCTGTTTTTT. This codes for CAISEPHGELFF. V usage is TRBV10-3 and J usage is TRBJ2-2; D is unresolved. V was shortened by 2 bases and J by 7 bases, with 5 bases between the two germline ends. The CDR3 is made up of 12 amino acids. Looked up from germline, CDR1 is ENHRY and CDR2 is SYGVKD.

The chain has TRBV7-6 and TRBJ2-6, with D possibly being TRBD1 (5 bases). This CDR3 has 16 amino acids. Germline assignment: CDR1 SGHVS and CDR2 FNYEAQ. V shed 5 bases and J shed 0 bases, with 11 bases lying between them. CDR3 sequence: CASSDLDISGANVLTF. The CDR3 region has the DNA TGTGCCAGCAGCGACTTGGACATCTCTGGGGCCAACGTCCTGACTTTC.

This chain joins TRBV28 and TRBJ2-1, with TRBD1 matching 9 bases. CDR1 and CDR2 (germline): MDHEN, SYDVKM. V dropped 3 bases and J dropped 9; count of bases not matched to a gene: 12. This CDR3 has 16 residues. CDR3 protein: CASSFDPGQGKFEQFF. For the CDR3, the DNA is TGTGCCAGCAGTTTTGATCCGGGACAGGGAAAGTTTGAGCAGTTCTTC.

This clonotype was counted only a few times. The chain combines TRBV4-1 with TRBJ2-5, with 7 bases aligning to TRBD1. The ends lost 2 bases at V and 4 bases at J; junction bases unmatched: 7. CDR1 is MGHRA and CDR2 is YSYEKL in the germline V gene. This CDR3 spans 15 amino acids. The CDR3 DNA reads as TGCGCCAGCAGCCAACTTGGGACAGTGGCAGAGACCCAGTACTTC. This translates into CASSQLGTVAETQYF.

In this sample, this clonotype turned up once. A read error may account for a junction end that differs from germline. The chain joins TRBV5-6 to TRBJ2-4; 9 nucleotides match TRBD1. This CDR3 is 17 amino acids long. The germline V gene encodes CDR1 SGHDT and CDR2 YYEEEE. The CDR3 DNA sequence: TGTGCCAGCAGCTTGGAACAGGGGGCGATAGCCAAAAACATTCAGCACTTC. Its translation: CASSLEQGAIAKNIQHF.

This chain uses TRBV15 with TRBJ1-5; D is ambiguous. V was pared by 4 bases and J by 5 bases, with 9 bases between. CDR3 length: 13 amino acids. The germline CDR1 and CDR2 sequences are LNHNV and YYDKDF (reference sequence). In nucleotides, the CDR3 is TGTGCCACCAGCATTACGAAGGATCAGCCCCAGCATTTT. Translating it yields CATSITKDQPQHF.

CDR3 DNA: TGTGCCAGCAGCCCCGACAGCATCTCTTCTGGGGCCAACGTCCTGACTTTC. As protein: CASSPDSISSGANVLTF. The chain is built from TRBV7-9 and TRBJ2-6; possibly TRBD1 for D (5 bases). The length of the CDR3 is 17 residues. Germline assignment: CDR1 SEHNR and CDR2 FQNEAQ (reference sequence). The germline V and J ends were trimmed by 5 bases and 1 base, with 15 bases remaining between them.

This chain connects TRBV29-1 to TRBJ2-4, with D possibly being TRBD2 (5 bases). Germline CDR1 is SQVTM and CDR2 is ANQGSEA. The CDR3 runs 13 residues. Trimming removed 5 bases at V and 0 bases at J, with 8 bases between. The DNA for the CDR3 is TGCAGCGTTCCGAGCGGAGCCAAAAACATTCAGTACTTC. Translating it yields CSVPSGAKNIQYF.

The V call is TRBV14, the J call TRBJ2-7, with a weak D call TRBD2 (6 bases). The CDR3 loop spans 14 amino acids. Trimming took 0 bases from V and 3 from J, leaving 9 bases between them. In germline, CDR1 is SGHDN, CDR2 FVKESK. The CDR3 protein is CASSQETGLYEQYF. For the CDR3, the DNA is TGTGCCAGCAGCCAAGAGACGGGACTCTACGAGCAGTACTTC.

J is TRBJ1-2 and V is TRBV7-2; tentatively, D is TRBD1 (5 bases). Deletions cut 1 base from V and 5 bases from J, with 14 bases between. The CDR3 is 15 residues long. CDR1 SGHTA and CDR2 FQGNSA come from the germline V gene. This CDR3 reads CASSLDLEGYYGYTF. CDR3 nucleotide sequence: TGTGCCAGCAGCTTAGATTTAGAGGGGTATTATGGCTACACCTTC.

This clonotype was detected only a few times. The rearrangement links TRBV2 to TRBJ2-5; 11 nucleotides line up with TRBD2. Gene TRBJ2-7 matches the end of the DNA better, so the J call may be wrong. Germline V lookup: CDR1 SNHLY, CDR2 FYNNEI. The CDR3 sequence is 15 residues long. The CDR3: CASSPTSGSQYEQYF. The CDR3 nucleotides are TGTGCCAGCAGCCCAACTAGCGGGAGTCAGTACGAGCAGTACTTC.

As to this clonotype: Compared with germline, one end of the junction differs, possibly owing to a read error. This chain connects TRBV6-2 or TRBV6-3 to TRBJ2-5; maybe TRBD2 (5 bases). There are 14 residues in the CDR3. Germline V gives CDR1 MNHEY, CDR2 SVGEGT. The CDR3 coding sequence is TGTGCCAGCAGTTACCCGGATGAGGGAGAGGCCCAGTACTTC. Protein: CASSYPDEGEAQYF.

The V gene is TRBV20-1, the J gene TRBJ2-4, with D maybe TRBD2 (6 bases). The CDR3 extends over 14 amino acids. CDR1 and CDR2 from the germline V gene are DFQATT and SNEGSKA (reference sequence). Trimming removed 2 bases at V and 8 bases at J, with 16 bases between. CDR3 nucleotides: TGCAGTGCTAGATCCCCTTCCCCGGGGGACATTCAGTACTTC. Residues: CSARSPSPGDIQYF.

This clonotype was counted only a few times. The chain recombines TRBV6-5 with TRBJ2-5; TRBD2 might be the D (5 bases). TRBJ2-7 explains the end of the DNA better; the J call may be wrong. From germline, CDR1 is MNHEY and CDR2 SVGAGI. This CDR3 spans 14 amino acids. As DNA, the CDR3 is TGTGCCAGCAGTCCCTACGGGGATAGCGACGAGCAGTACTTC. Its translation: CASSPYGDSDEQYF.

The chain couples TRBV20-1 to TRBJ2-7; no firm D call. Germline CDR1 DFQATT, CDR2 SNEGSKA (reference sequence). The V gene lost 0 bases and the J gene lost 0 bases, with 12 bases spanning the gap. This CDR3 is built from 15 residues. CDR3 in amino acids: CSARDQVHYSYEQYF. The DNA for the CDR3 is TGCAGTGCTAGAGATCAGGTGCACTACTCCTACGAGCAGTACTTC.

This clonotype occurred a few times. The CDR3 region has the DNA TGTGCCAGCAGTTTTCCCGGGACGACAGGCTACGAGCAGTACTTC. Residues: CASSFPGTTGYEQYF. J is TRBJ2-7 and V is TRBV25-1; tentative D call: TRBD1 (6 bases). Germline V gene lookup returns CDR1 MGHDK and CDR2 SYGVNS. Trimming pared 5 bases from V and 3 bases from J, leaving 17 bases between. CDR3 length: 15 residues.